The 32 T cell receptor beta chains reported below all come from one sample, sequenced in a study of blood T cell repertoires in COVID-19. The method was immunoSEQ multiplex PCR; TCRdb's version includes in-frame clones alone and lacks a portion of them. The sample gives about 20,000 clones, around 90% of which show up once; approximately 5.9% is in the top ten. Sample: peripheral blood. Receptor source: a human donor in a cohort sampled during active COVID-19.

CDR3 region: CASGLVLGRENTEAFF. CDR3 sequence (DNA): TGTGCTAGTGGTTTGGTACTGGGGAGAGAGAACACTGAAGCTTTCTTT. The V gene is TRBV12-5, the J gene TRBJ1-1; D unclear. CDR3 length: 16 residues. Trimming shortened V by 0 bases and J by 1 base, and 12 bases separated the two germline ends. Germline-derived CDR1 and CDR2 are LGHNT and FRNRAP.

The chain carries TRBV3-1 (or the pseudogene TRBV3-2) and TRBJ1-5; the match to TRBD1 covers 11 bases. The CDR3 loop spans 15 amino acids. V shed 4 bases and J 4 bases; nucleotides not matched to a gene: 3. CDR1 LGHDT and CDR2 YNNKEL come from the germline V gene (reference sequence). The CDR3 here is CASSRTGGPNQPQHF. The CDR3 DNA reads as TGTGCCAGCAGCCGGACAGGGGGCCCTAATCAGCCCCAGCATTTT.

The chain employs TRBV2 and TRBJ2-1; 11 nucleotides agree with TRBD2. The germline V gene has CDR1 SNHLY and CDR2 FYNNEI. The CDR3 length is 16 residues. V dropped 6 bases and J dropped 6; count of bases not matched to a gene: 10. CDR3: CASSATSGSRVNEQFF. CDR3 nucleotide sequence: TGTGCCAGCAGCGCTACTAGCGGGAGTCGGGTCAATGAGCAGTTCTTC.

This clone showed up just once. The chain is built from TRBV19 and TRBJ1-5; D may be TRBD1 (5 bases). V was cut by 5 bases and J by 3 bases, with 11 bases left in between. The CDR3 covers 14 residues. The germline V gene has CDR1 LNHDA and CDR2 SQIVND (reference sequence). The CDR3 reads CASSPPTDNQPQHF. As DNA, the CDR3 is TGTGCCAGTAGTCCGCCGACAGACAATCAGCCCCAGCATTTT.

The chain has TRBV2 and TRBJ2-6, with D perhaps TRBD2 (5 bases). The CDR3 is 13 residues long. Germline V gene data show CDR1 as SNHLY and CDR2 as FYNNEI. V lost 9 bases to trimming and J lost 2 bases, with 8 bases between them. The CDR3 DNA follows: TGTGCCAGAAGCGGAACTGGGGCCAACGTCCTGACTTTC. Protein: CARSGTGANVLTF.

The rearrangement joins TRBV2 to TRBJ1-2; no clear D gene. The CDR3 extends over 12 amino acids. The germline V gene encodes CDR1 SNHLY and CDR2 FYNNEI. V was clipped by 7 bases and J by 6 bases, with 12 bases between them. The CDR3 DNA is TGTGCCAGCATAAACAGCCTCGATGGCTACACCTTC. It specifies CASINSLDGYTF.

The rearrangement uses TRBV7-3 and TRBJ2-1, with 10 bases aligning to TRBD2. The CDR3 has 18 residues. The J segment lost 0 bases and the V segment lost 4 bases, leaving 9 bases of the junction unmatched. Germline V gene lookup returns CDR1 SGHTA and CDR2 FQGTGA. CDR3 sequence (DNA): TGTGCCAGCAGCTCCGTAGCGGGAGGCTCGAGCTCCTACAATGAGCAGTTCTTC. It codes for CASSSVAGGSSSYNEQFF.

This chain uses TRBV15 with TRBJ2-3, with TRBD2 matching 8 bases. The trim removed 0 bases at V and 3 bases at J, leaving 8 bases unmatched. Germline loops: CDR1 LNHNV, CDR2 YYDKDF (reference sequence). The CDR3 sequence is 17 residues long. CDR3 DNA: TGTGCCACCAGCAGAGATCTCTCCGGGAGGGGGACAGATACGCAGTATTTT. It encodes CATSRDLSGRGTDTQYF.

This rearrangement joins TRBV9 to TRBJ1-3; D may be TRBD1 (5 bases). This CDR3 is built from 15 residues. The V end was cut by 2 bases, the J end by 9 bases, with 18 bases between. The germline gives CDR1 SGDLS, CDR2 YYNGEE. Here the CDR3 reads CASSVIGGVESTIYF. CDR3 coding DNA: TGTGCCAGCAGCGTCATAGGAGGGGTCGAAAGCACCATATATTTT.

The rearrangement links TRBV7-8 to TRBJ2-7; no clear D gene. Between the trimmed V and J ends, which lost 6 bases and 6 bases, there was a span of 15 bases. This CDR3 has 13 residues. In germline, CDR1 is SGHVS, CDR2 FQNEAQ. CDR3: CASRAAPRGEQYF. The CDR3 DNA sequence: TGTGCCAGCAGGGCGGCCCCCCGCGGCGAGCAGTACTTC.

The chain joins TRBV3-1 (or the pseudogene TRBV3-2) to TRBJ2-7; D is unclear. This CDR3 has 12 amino acids. Germline V CDR1 and CDR2: LGHDT, YNNKEL (reference sequence). The V gene lost 3 bases and the J gene lost 3 bases, with 6 bases spanning the gap. CDR3 nucleotides: TGTGCCAGCAGCCAGAGATTCTACGAGCAGTACTTC. Translation gives CASSQRFYEQYF.

The sample holds a few counts of this clone. The chain recombines TRBV9 with TRBJ1-5; unclear D gene. Trimming cost V 3 bases and J 7 bases, with 11 bases left between them. Looked up from germline, CDR1 is SGDLS and CDR2 is YYNGEE. The CDR3 runs 13 residues. The CDR3 region has the DNA TGTGCCAGCAGCGCGGGTGGGGAGCAGCCCCAGCATTTT. The encoded protein is CASSAGGEQPQHF.

This chain joins TRBV5-1 and TRBJ1-1; D gene uncertain. Germline CDR1 SGHRS, CDR2 YFSETQ. This CDR3 is 13 amino acids long. Trimming removed 0 bases from V and 2 bases from J, with 5 bases in between. Here the CDR3 DNA reads TGCGCCAGCAGCTTGGCAGGAAACACTGAAGCTTTCTTT. Its translation: CASSLAGNTEAFF. Full variable domain (rest looked up from reference TRBV5-1 and TRBJ1-1): KAGVTQTPRYLIKTRGQQVTLSCSPISGHRSVSWYQQTPGQGLQFLFEYFSETQRNKGNFPGRFSGRQFSNSRSEMNVSTLELGDSALYLCASSLAGNTEAFFGQGTRLTVV.

The chain carries TRBV25-1 and TRBJ2-3, with TRBD2 matching over 7 bases. The CDR3 has 15 amino acids. In germline, CDR1 is MGHDK, CDR2 SYGVNS. After removal of 1 base from V and 1 base from J, the junction contained 2 bases not matched to a gene. The DNA of the CDR3 is TGTGCCAGCAGTGAATGGCTAGCGGGCACAGATACGCAGTATTTT. It codes for CASSEWLAGTDTQYF.

This clone was counted once. This chain joins TRBV21-1 and TRBJ2-1; the table assigns TRBD2, which was not confirmed against the DNA. TRBV21-1 is a known pseudogene. This CDR3 has 17 amino acids. The CDR3 DNA sequence: TGTGCCAGCAGCAATGTACTTAGGGCGGGAGCTACAAATGAGCAGTTCTTC. This codes for CASSNVLRAGATNEQFF.

The CDR3 DNA is TGTGCCAGCAGCCCGAGCGGGAGACTGGGCAATGAGCAGTTCTTC. This codes for CASSPSGRLGNEQFF. This chain joins TRBV6-5 and TRBJ2-1; 8 bases line up with TRBD2. This CDR3 comprises 15 residues. J gave up 6 bases and V 6 bases, and 10 bases lay outside the gene matches. CDR1 MNHEY and CDR2 SVGAGI come from the germline V gene.

The chain has TRBV4-1 and TRBJ1-2; TRBD1 aligns across 7 bases. Germline V gene data show CDR1 as MGHRA and CDR2 as YSYEKL. V was pared by 7 bases and J by 0 bases, with 14 bases of the junction left unmatched. This CDR3 spans 17 amino acids. This chain's CDR3 is CASTDAPDREANYGYTF. CDR3 coding DNA: TGCGCCAGCACGGATGCCCCCGACAGGGAGGCTAACTATGGCTACACCTTC.

This clone was detected once. The chain couples TRBV13 to TRBJ1-2; TRBD1 aligns across 9 bases. The CDR3 is 14 amino acids. V shed 5 bases, J shed 2 bases, and the junction held 3 bases outside the gene matches. Germline V gives CDR1 PRHDT, CDR2 FYEKMQ (reference sequence). The CDR3 protein is CASSLGQGNYGYTF. The CDR3 DNA follows: TGTGCCAGCAGCCTGGGACAGGGCAACTATGGCTACACCTTC.

The chain joins TRBV27 to TRBJ2-7, with TRBD1 matching over 8 bases. Germline CDR1 MNHEY, CDR2 SMNVEV (reference sequence). The junction had 5 bases not matched to a gene; V was cut back by 3 bases and J by 4 bases. This CDR3 region has 14 residues. The CDR3 bases are TGTGCCAGCAGTTTCACAACAGGGGGATACGAGCAGTACTTC. This sequence encodes CASSFTTGGYEQYF.

The chain recombines TRBV6-6 with TRBJ2-1, with a weak D call TRBD2 (6 bases). The CDR3 totals 16 residues. Germline V gene data show CDR1 as MNHNY and CDR2 as SVGAGI (reference sequence). V was trimmed by 6 bases and J by 7 bases, leaving 22 bases between them. CDR3 in DNA: TGTGCCAGCAGCTACCGGGGACTGGCTTTTTGGAATGAGCAGTTCTTC. It codes for CASSYRGLAFWNEQFF.

The rearrangement joins TRBV24-1 to TRBJ2-7, with D hard to call. This CDR3 spans 14 amino acids. CDR1 is KGHDR and CDR2 is SFDVKD in the germline V gene. V lost 6 bases, J lost 6 bases, and 17 bases lay in between. CDR3 amino acids: CATSTTSDISEQYF. CDR3 nucleotide sequence: TGTGCCACCAGTACGACCTCTGACATCTCCGAGCAGTACTTC.

V usage is TRBV28 and J usage is TRBJ2-7; D gene uncertain. The V gene lost 2 bases and the J gene lost 7 bases, with 15 bases spanning the gap. Germline-derived CDR1 and CDR2 are MDHEN and SYDVKM. The CDR3 has 14 residues. CDR3 nucleotide sequence: TGTGCCAGCAGTTTAGGCTCAAACCCCGCAGAGCAGTACTTC. It yields the protein CASSLGSNPAEQYF.

V gene TRBV27 combines with J gene TRBJ2-1, with 11 bases lining up with TRBD2. The V segment lost 3 bases and the J segment 0 bases; nucleotides outside the gene matches: 7. In germline, CDR1 is MNHEY, CDR2 SMNVEV (reference sequence). CDR3 size: 18 residues. CDR3 residues: CASSLGTSGSHSYNEQFF. CDR3 nucleotide sequence: TGTGCCAGCAGTTTGGGAACTAGCGGGAGTCACTCCTACAATGAGCAGTTCTTC.

The chain carries TRBV21-1 and TRBJ1-1. TRBV21-1 is an annotated pseudogene. The CDR3 is 17 residues long. The CDR3: CASTEVWGGGVNTEAFF. The DNA for the CDR3 is TGTGCCAGCACCGAGGTCTGGGGGGGAGGGGTGAACACTGAAGCTTTCTTT.

The chain links TRBV28 to TRBJ1-5, with 7 bases identical to TRBD1. Germline V lookup: CDR1 MDHEN, CDR2 SYDVKM. The J segment lost 7 bases and the V segment lost 2 bases, leaving 5 bases of the junction unmatched. The CDR3 is 14 amino acids. The CDR3 protein is CASSLSLGQQPQHF. CDR3 coding DNA: TGTGCCAGCAGTTTAAGTTTGGGACAGCAGCCCCAGCATTTT.

The chain couples TRBV6-6 to TRBJ1-1; the D gene is possibly TRBD1 (6 bases). Per germline, CDR1 MNHNY and CDR2 SVGAGI (reference sequence). The ends were cut back, 2 bases at V and 6 bases at J, with 10 bases in the middle. The CDR3 spans 13 residues. For the CDR3, the DNA is TGTGCCAGCAGTTACCTGGGGGCGGCTGAAGCTTTCTTT. Encoded protein: CASSYLGAAEAFF.

This chain links TRBV7-2 with TRBJ1-1, with D perhaps matching TRBD1 (5 bases). The CDR3 has 14 amino acids. Germline lookup yields CDR1 SGHTA and CDR2 FQGNSA. Between the trimmed V and J ends, which lost 5 bases and 0 bases, there was a span of 10 bases. The CDR3: CASSRGTMNTEAFF. CDR3 bases: TGTGCCAGCAGCCGGGGGACCATGAACACTGAAGCTTTCTTT.

V and J are TRBV28 and TRBJ1-5; no definite D call. Between the trimmed V and J ends, which lost 1 base and 5 bases, there was a span of 3 bases. Germline CDR1 is MDHEN and CDR2 is SYDVKM. This CDR3 spans 12 amino acids. The CDR3 DNA sequence: TGTGCCAGCAGTTTATCTGATCAGCCCCAGCATTTT. Translating gives CASSLSDQPQHF.

The chain combines TRBV29-1 with TRBJ2-1, with 7 bases lining up with TRBD2. Per the germline V gene, CDR1 is SQVTM and CDR2 is ANQGSEA. CDR3 length equals 20 residues. Trimming cost V 4 bases and J 0 bases; bases outside gene matches: 21. This CDR3 reads CSVVRVGDYGPFSSYNEQFF. In DNA form, the CDR3 reads TGCAGCGTTGTCCGCGTAGGGGACTACGGCCCCTTTAGCTCCTACAATGAGCAGTTCTTC.

This chain joins TRBV21-1 and TRBJ1-2; no check of the table's D call, TRBD1, against the DNA was made. TRBV21-1 corresponds to a pseudogene. The CDR3 length is 18 residues. CDR3 in amino acids: CASSTFPGQGEIEGGYTF. CDR3 coding DNA: TGTGCCAGCAGCACTTTCCCGGGACAGGGGGAGATCGAGGGTGGCTACACCTTC.

The chain is built from TRBV24-1 and TRBJ2-5; 7 nucleotides align to TRBD2. Germline values: CDR1 KGHDR, CDR2 SFDVKD. After removal of 5 bases from V and 2 bases from J, the junction contained 7 bases not matched to a gene. CDR3 length: 15 amino acids. The CDR3 region is CATSAGQREQETQYF. In nucleotides, the CDR3 is TGTGCCACCAGTGCGGGCCAGCGGGAACAAGAGACCCAGTACTTC.

The J gene is TRBJ2-3, the V gene TRBV5-1; 8 bases line up with TRBD2. Germline V lookup: CDR1 SGHRS, CDR2 YFSETQ. CDR3 length: 17 amino acids. Losses at the gene ends were 6 bases for V and 6 bases for J; bases not matched to a gene: 18. Here the CDR3 DNA reads TGCGCCAGCAAAGCTGCTGCCAGCGGGAGTAATTGGGATACGCAGTATTTT. As protein: CASKAAASGSNWDTQYF.